Described below is a single TCR beta chain sequence and its context. As yet, its antigen is unknown. The sample is drawn from a study of CD8 T cells in ankylosing spondylitis. Library preparation for TCR beta used quantitative 5'-RACE with molecular barcodes. TCRdb processed the 5' RACE reads anew with MiXCR; each CDR3 protein has one entry. Altogether about 800,000 distinct CDR3 sequences are present, about 10% being singletons, with the ten largest covering 0.51%. Points from the study as a whole: Disease-associated clonotypes exhibited CD8+ identity and were relatively infrequent in peripheral blood. Roughly eight highly homologous variants formed a TCR beta motif that appeared characteristic of ankylosing spondylitis blood.

Sequences were obtained from blood, either unsorted or a sorted T cell fraction (not recorded which). This clonotype was sampled from a male donor with ankylosing spondylitis.

The CDR3 region has the DNA TGTGCCAGCAGTCTCAGGACGCTTAACTATGGCTACACCTTC. This translates into CASSLRTLNYGYTF. This chain connects TRBV6-2 or TRBV6-3 to TRBJ1-2; D is undetermined. CDR3 size: 14 residues. V lost 5 bases and J lost 1, with 11 bases in between. The germline gives CDR1 MNHEY, CDR2 SVGEGT.